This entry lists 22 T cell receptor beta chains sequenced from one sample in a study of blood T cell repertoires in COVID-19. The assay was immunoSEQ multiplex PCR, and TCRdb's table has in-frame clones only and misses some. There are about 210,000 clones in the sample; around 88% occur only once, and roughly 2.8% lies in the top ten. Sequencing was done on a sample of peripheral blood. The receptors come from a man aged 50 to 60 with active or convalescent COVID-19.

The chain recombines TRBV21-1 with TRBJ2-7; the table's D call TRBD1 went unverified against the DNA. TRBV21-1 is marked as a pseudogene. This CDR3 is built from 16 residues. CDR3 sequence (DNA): TGTGCCAGCAGCAAAAGTGAGGGGGGGACAGGGTACGAGCAGTACTTC. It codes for CASSKSEGGTGYEQYF.

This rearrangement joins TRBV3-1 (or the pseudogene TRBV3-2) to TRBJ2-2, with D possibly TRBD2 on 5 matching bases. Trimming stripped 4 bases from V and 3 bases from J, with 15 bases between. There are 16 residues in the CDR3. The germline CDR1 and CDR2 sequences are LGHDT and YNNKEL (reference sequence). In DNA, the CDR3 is TGTGCCAGCAGCCTCGCCAGCGGCTATCACACCGGGGAGCTGTTTTTT. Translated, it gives CASSLASGYHTGELFF.

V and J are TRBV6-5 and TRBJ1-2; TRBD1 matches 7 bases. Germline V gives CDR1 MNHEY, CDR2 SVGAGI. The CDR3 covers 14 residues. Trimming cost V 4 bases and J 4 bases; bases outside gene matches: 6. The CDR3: CASSFRQGSYGYTF. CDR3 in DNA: TGTGCCAGCAGTTTCAGACAGGGTAGCTATGGCTACACCTTC.

DNA for the CDR3: TGTGCCAGCTCACCGCTAGCGGGGGGTACAGATACGCAGTATTTT. It codes for CASSPLAGGTDTQYF. The rearrangement links TRBV18 to TRBJ2-3; 11 nucleotides match TRBD2. Looked up from germline, CDR1 is KGHSH and CDR2 is LQKENI. The trim removed 3 bases at V and 3 bases at J, leaving 2 bases unmatched. This CDR3 has 15 residues.

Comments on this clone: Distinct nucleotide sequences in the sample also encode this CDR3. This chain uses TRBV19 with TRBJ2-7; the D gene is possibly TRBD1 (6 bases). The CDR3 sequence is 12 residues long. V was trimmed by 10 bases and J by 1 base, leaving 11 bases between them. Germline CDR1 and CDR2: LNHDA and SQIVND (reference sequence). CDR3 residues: CATRDISYEQYF. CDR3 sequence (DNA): TGTGCCACTAGGGACATATCCTACGAGCAGTACTTC.

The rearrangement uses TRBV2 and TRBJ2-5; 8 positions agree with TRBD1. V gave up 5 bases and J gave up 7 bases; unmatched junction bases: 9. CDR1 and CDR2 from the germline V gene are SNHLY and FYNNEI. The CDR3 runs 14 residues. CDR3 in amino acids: CASSLLTGGGTQYF. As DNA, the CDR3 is TGTGCCAGCAGTCTTCTTACAGGGGGAGGGACCCAGTACTTC.

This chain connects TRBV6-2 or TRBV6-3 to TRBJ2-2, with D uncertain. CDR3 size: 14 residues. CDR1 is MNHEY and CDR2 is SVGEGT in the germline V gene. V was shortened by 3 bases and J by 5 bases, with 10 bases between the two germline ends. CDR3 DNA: TGTGCCAGCAGTTATGGTCTCGGGACCGGGGAGCTGTTTTTT. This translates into CASSYGLGTGELFF.

CDR3 region: CASSSRQPYNEQFF. The CDR3 DNA reads as TGTGCCAGCAGTTCCAGACAGCCCTACAATGAGCAGTTCTTC. The chain couples TRBV27 to TRBJ2-1; a possible D gene is TRBD1 (5 bases). The CDR3 covers 14 residues. V lost 4 bases to trimming and J lost 2 bases, with 9 bases between them. The germline CDR1 and CDR2 sequences are MNHEY and SMNVEV (reference sequence).

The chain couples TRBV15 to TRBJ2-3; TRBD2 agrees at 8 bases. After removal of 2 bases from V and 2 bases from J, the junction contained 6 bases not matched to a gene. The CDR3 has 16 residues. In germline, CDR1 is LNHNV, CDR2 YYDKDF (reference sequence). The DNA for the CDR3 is TGTGCCACCAGCAGACCGTTTAGCGGGGTCACAGATACGCAGTATTTT. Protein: CATSRPFSGVTDTQYF.

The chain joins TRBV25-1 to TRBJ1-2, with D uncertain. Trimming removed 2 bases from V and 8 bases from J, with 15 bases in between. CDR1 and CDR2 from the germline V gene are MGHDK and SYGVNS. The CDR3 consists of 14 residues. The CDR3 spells CASSEGRPPGGYTF. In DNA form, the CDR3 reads TGTGCCAGCAGTGAAGGCAGGCCCCCTGGCGGCTACACCTTC.

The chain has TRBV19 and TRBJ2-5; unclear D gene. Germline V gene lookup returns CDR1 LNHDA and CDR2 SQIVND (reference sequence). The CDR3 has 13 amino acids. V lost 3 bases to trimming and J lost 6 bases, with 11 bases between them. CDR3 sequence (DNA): TGTGCCAGTAGTATCGGAGACCCGAAGACCCAGTACTTC. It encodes CASSIGDPKTQYF.

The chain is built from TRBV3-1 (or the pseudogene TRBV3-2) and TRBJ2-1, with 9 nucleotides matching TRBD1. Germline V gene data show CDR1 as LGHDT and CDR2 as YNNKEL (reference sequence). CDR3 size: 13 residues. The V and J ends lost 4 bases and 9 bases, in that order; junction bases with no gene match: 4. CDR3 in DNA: TGTGCCAGCAGCCTGGACAGGGGCGGTGAGCAGTTCTTC. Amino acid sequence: CASSLDRGGEQFF.

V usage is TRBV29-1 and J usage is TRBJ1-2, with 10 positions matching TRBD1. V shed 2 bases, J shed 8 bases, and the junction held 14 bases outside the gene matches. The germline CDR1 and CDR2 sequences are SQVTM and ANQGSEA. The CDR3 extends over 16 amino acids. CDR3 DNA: TGCAGCGTTGAAAGCTTCCTTGGGGACAGGGGATTGGGCTACACCTTC. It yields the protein CSVESFLGDRGLGYTF.

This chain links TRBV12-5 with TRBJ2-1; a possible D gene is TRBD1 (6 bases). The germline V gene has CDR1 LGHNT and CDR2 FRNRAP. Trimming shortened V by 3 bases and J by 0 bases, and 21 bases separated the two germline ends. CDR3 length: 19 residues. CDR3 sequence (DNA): TGTGCTAGTGGTTTTGGCCCACCGGGACACTTGAGCTCCTACAATGAGCAGTTCTTC. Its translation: CASGFGPPGHLSSYNEQFF.

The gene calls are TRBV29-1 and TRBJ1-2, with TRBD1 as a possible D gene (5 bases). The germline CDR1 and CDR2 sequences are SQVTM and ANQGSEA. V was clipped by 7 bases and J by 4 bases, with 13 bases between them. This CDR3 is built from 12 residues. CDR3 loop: CSASRDSYGYTF. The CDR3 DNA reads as TGCAGCGCCAGCAGGGACTCCTATGGCTACACCTTC. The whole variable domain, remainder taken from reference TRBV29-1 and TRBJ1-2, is SAVISQKPSRDICQRGTSLTIQCQVDSQVTMMFWYRQQPGQSLTLIATANQGSEATYESGFVIDKFPISRPNLTFSTLTVSNMSPEDSSIYLCSASRDSYGYTFGSGTRLTVV.

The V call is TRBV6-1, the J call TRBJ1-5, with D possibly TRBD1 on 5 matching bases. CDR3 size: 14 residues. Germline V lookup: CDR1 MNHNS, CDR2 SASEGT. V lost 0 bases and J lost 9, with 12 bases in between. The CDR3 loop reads CASSEARGVLPQHF. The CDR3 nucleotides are TGTGCCAGCAGTGAAGCGCGGGGGGTATTGCCCCAGCATTTT.

CDR3 loop: CASSLAAGGNTEAFF. Here the CDR3 DNA reads TGTGCCAGCAGCTTAGCAGCAGGGGGGAACACTGAAGCTTTCTTT. This chain connects TRBV11-2 to TRBJ1-1; 7 bases are shared with TRBD1. Germline V lookup: CDR1 SGHAT, CDR2 FQNNGV. This CDR3 region has 15 residues. V was clipped by 1 base and J by 1 base; unmatched bases: 3.

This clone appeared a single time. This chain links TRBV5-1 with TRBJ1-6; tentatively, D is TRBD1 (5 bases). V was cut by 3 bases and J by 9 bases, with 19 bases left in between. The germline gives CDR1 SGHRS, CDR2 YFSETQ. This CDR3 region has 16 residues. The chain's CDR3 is CASSSQTDRRGSPLHF. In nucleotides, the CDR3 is TGCGCCAGCAGCTCCCAGACCGACCGGAGGGGTTCACCCCTCCACTTT.

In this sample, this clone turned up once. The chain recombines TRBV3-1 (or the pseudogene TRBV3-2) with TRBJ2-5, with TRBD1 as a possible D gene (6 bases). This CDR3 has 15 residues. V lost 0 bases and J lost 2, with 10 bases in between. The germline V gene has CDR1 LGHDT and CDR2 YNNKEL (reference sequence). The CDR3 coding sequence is TGTGCCAGCAGCCAAGATGGGACATCACAAGAGACCCAGTACTTC. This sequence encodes CASSQDGTSQETQYF.

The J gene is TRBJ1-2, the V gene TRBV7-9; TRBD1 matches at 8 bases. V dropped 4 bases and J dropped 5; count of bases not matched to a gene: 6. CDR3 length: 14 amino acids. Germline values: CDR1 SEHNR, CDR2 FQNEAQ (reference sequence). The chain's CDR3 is CASSSRTGWYGYTF. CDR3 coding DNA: TGTGCCAGCAGCTCCCGGACAGGGTGGTATGGCTACACCTTC.

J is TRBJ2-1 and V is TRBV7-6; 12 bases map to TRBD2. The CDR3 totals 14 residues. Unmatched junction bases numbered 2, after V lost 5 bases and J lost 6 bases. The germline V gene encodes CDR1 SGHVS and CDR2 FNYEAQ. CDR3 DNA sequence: TGTGCCAGCAGCCCGGGACTAGCGGGCAATGAGCAGTTCTTC. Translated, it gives CASSPGLAGNEQFF.

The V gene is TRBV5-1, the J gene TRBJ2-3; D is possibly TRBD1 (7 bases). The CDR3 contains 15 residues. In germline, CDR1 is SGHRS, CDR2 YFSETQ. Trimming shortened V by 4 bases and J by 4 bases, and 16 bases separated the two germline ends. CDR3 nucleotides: TGCGCCAGCAGCGACGGAGGGCAGGGGGCAGATACGCAGTATTTT. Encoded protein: CASSDGGQGADTQYF.